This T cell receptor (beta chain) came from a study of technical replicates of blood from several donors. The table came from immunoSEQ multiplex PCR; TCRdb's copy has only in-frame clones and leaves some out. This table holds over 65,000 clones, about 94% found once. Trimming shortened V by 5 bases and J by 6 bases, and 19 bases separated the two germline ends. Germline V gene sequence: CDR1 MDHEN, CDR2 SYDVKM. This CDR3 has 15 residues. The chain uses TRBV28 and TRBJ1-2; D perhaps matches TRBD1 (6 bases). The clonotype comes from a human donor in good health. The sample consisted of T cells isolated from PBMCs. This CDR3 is CASSLGMGGHNGYTF. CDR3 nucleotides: TGTGCCAGCAGTCTTGGCATGGGGGGGCATAATGGCTACACCTTC.